A selection of T cell receptor beta chains follows, all from one sample in a study of blood T cells in healthy people across ages. TCRdb reprocessed the 5' RACE reads via MiXCR and lists one record per CDR3 protein. The repertoire includes 600,000 to 850,000 distinct CDR3 sequences, roughly 41% of them detected once, and less than 25% sits in the top ten. Sequenced material: blood. Every receptor here comes from a woman aged 55-70 years in good health. The conserved cysteine and the conserved F or W are not part of the CDR3 here.

j_gene | v_gene | len | CDR3aa
TRBJ2-3 | TRBV4-3 | 12 | ASSLSGRGDTQY
TRBJ2-1 | TRBV4-3 | 14 | ASSLNLAGGRDEQF
TRBJ2-5 | TRBV29-1 | 11 | SVGPQGQETQY
TRBJ2-4 | TRBV15 | 11 | ATSRSHNYEQY
NA | TRBV20-1 | 13 | SAHPGQNLHAEQY
TRBJ2-7 | TRBV20-1 | 12 | SAREGGNSYEQY
TRBJ1-4 | TRBV25-1 | 11 | ASFAGSHEKLF
TRBJ2-7 | TRBV7-3 | 12 | ASSKDRVSYEQY
TRBJ2-2 | TRBV4-3 | 15 | ASSQDLPTGLAGELF
TRBJ1-1 | TRBV12-3/TRBV12-4 | 11 | ASSGRDRGVAF
TRBJ2-5 | TRBV3-1 | 10 | ASSPRDSIQY
TRBJ2-5 | TRBV20-1 | 9 | SARRTVWQY
TRBJ2-2 | TRBV29-1 | 13 | SVGGGGQNTGELF
TRBJ2-4 | TRBV14 | 16 | ASSQDPTASLAKNIQY
TRBJ2-1 | TRBV20-1 | 18 | SVLPFWTSGGSSSYNEQF
TRBJ2-5 | TRBV7-8 | 14 | ASSLNRDRGQETQY
TRBJ2-1 | TRBV9 | 17 | ASSVLNPYSGSPYNEQF
TRBJ1-2 | TRBV2 | 10 | ASSEGSVDYT
NA | TRBV7-3 | 14 | ASSLTGGGAKNIQY
TRBJ1-2 | TRBV6-2/TRBV6-3 | 13 | ASNPLSSASYGYT
TRBJ2-1 | TRBV11-2 | 14 | ASSSPSGSSYNEQF
TRBJ2-3 | TRBV10-1 | 13 | ASSAGTSSTDTQY
TRBJ2-1 | TRBV27 | 13 | ASSSPGLGWYEQF
TRBJ2-3 | TRBV20-1 | 13 | SAPLMLAGLDTQY
TRBJ1-2 | TRBV12-3/TRBV12-4 | 12 | ASSVVGGRTGYT
TRBJ1-6 | TRBV4-2 | 12 | ASMESSYNSPLH
TRBJ2-1 | TRBV12-3/TRBV12-4 | 10 | ASSGFENEQF
NA | TRBV3-1 | 12 | ASSLSGTGSTQY
TRBJ2-7 | TRBV20-1 | 11 | SANRAGAYEQY
TRBJ2-7 | TRBV28 | 15 | ASRKGLAGGKVYEQY
TRBJ2-3 | TRBV12-3/TRBV12-4 | 10 | VIAVSTDTQY
TRBJ2-7 | TRBV12-3/TRBV12-4 | 12 | ASRLGAGSNEQY
TRBJ2-3 | TRBV7-9 | 14 | ASSLIQGARTDTQY
TRBJ2-7 | TRBV4-3 | 13 | ASSRVREAGNEQY
TRBJ2-6 | TRBV3-1 | 14 | ASSQGGSSGANVLT
NA | TRBV28 | 15 | TSSLLGESSSYNEQY
TRBJ1-4 | TRBV7-6 | 13 | ASSLEGLGNEKLF
TRBJ2-7 | TRBV6-1 | 13 | ASRVAPDSSYEQY
TRBJ2-5 | TRBV12-3/TRBV12-4 | 11 | ASSLRGRETQY
TRBJ2-3 | TRBV6-5 | 13 | ASRTLAGGTDTQY
TRBJ2-7 | TRBV20-1 | 11 | SAGRRPPSEQY
TRBJ1-2 | TRBV28 | 12 | ASSLLDRTYGYT
TRBJ2-1 | TRBV20-1 | 13 | SARVLGAGYNEQF
TRBJ2-7 | TRBV5-1 | 15 | ASSLFPSGRGTEEQY
TRBJ1-1 | TRBV6-5 | 12 | ASRKGQGFGEAF
TRBJ1-1 | TRBV4-2 | 11 | ASSQGVGSEAF
TRBJ1-6 | TRBV7-8 | 12 | ASSLNRGDSPLH
TRBJ2-3 | TRBV7-2 | 13 | ASSLPGTRPNTQY
TRBJ2-7 | TRBV4-3 | 17 | ASSQAEGTSGGASYEQY
TRBJ2-1 | TRBV10-3 | 12 | AIRGQRGDNEQF
TRBJ2-7 | TRBV7-6 | 11 | ASSVKVGSEQY
TRBJ1-2 | TRBV7-8 | 12 | ASSSTGGNYGYT